This entry concerns a single T cell receptor beta chain. This sample is part of a study of cytomegalovirus exposure and HLA in healthy donors. The repertoire was sequenced with immunoSEQ multiplex PCR; TCRdb's copy has only in-frame clones and lacks some. Found here are fewer than 150,000 clones, 88% of them singletons; the top ten hold around 4.5%. The CDR3 totals 13 residues. V dropped 0 bases and J dropped 8 bases, with 14 bases sitting between them. CDR1 and CDR2 from the germline V gene are GTSNPN and SVGIG (reference sequence). Specimen: PBMCs. This TCR derives from a young man in good health and CMV-seropositive. This rearrangement joins TRBV30 to TRBJ2-7, with D perhaps TRBD1 (5 bases). Here the CDR3 reads CAWSVDRTRQQYF. CDR3 nucleotides: TGTGCCTGGAGTGTTGATAGGACAAGGCAGCAGTACTTC.